The clone carrying this TCR beta chain occurred many times. What it binds is unknown. The data were obtained in a study of T cells in Graves' hyperthyroidism and ophthalmopathy. TCR beta CDR3 sequences were amplified from RNA transcripts. Researchers ran a first-round RT-PCR on the TCR CDR3 using the HTBI primer set. TCRdb processed the multiplex PCR reads anew with MiXCR; each CDR3 protein has one entry. Of fewer than 110,000 distinct CDR3 sequences listed, less than 55% are singletons. Study findings and constraints: Most thyroid clonotypes expanded above 0.001 appeared in blood too. Classification by a 13 V-J model distinguished ophthalmopathy from stable hyperthyroidism. The model forecast ophthalmopathy, anticipating it by a median about 6.5 months before onset.

CDR1 LGHNA and CDR2 YSLEER come from the germline V gene. This CDR3 region has 15 residues. V lost 0 bases and J 7 bases, leaving 16 bases between the germline ends. When ophthalmopathy did not progress within 18 months, Graves' hyperthyroidism was considered stable. The chain recombines TRBV4-3 with TRBJ2-7; D remains unclear. Material for sequencing was blood. The receptor's source is a man aged 35 to 55 with Graves' hyperthyroidism. The CDR3 protein is CASSQDRSHYEEQYF. CDR3 DNA sequence: TGCGCCAGCAGCCAAGATCGGTCTCACTACGAGGAGCAGTACTTC.